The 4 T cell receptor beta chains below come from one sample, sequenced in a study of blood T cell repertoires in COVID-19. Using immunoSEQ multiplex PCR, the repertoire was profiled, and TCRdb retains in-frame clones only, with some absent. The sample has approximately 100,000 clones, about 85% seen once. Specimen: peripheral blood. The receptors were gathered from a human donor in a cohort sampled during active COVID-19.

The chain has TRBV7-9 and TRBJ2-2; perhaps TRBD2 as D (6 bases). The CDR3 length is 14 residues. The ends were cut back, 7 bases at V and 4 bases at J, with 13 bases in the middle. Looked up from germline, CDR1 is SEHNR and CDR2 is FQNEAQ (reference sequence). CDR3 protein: CASTLSGGTGELFF. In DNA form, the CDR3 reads TGTGCCAGCACCCTTAGCGGCGGCACCGGGGAGCTGTTTTTT.

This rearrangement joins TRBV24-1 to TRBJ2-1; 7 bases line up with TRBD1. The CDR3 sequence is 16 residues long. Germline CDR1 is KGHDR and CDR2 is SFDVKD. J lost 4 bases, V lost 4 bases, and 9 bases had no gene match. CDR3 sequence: CATSERPGGPYNEQFF. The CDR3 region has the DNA TGTGCCACCAGTGAACGCCCAGGGGGTCCGTACAATGAGCAGTTCTTC.

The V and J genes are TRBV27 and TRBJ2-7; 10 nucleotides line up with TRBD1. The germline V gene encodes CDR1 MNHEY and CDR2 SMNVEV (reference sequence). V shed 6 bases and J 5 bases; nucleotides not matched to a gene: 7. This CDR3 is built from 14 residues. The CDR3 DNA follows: TGTGCCAGCAGGGAATTGGGACAGGGGAACGAGCAGTACTTC. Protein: CASRELGQGNEQYF.

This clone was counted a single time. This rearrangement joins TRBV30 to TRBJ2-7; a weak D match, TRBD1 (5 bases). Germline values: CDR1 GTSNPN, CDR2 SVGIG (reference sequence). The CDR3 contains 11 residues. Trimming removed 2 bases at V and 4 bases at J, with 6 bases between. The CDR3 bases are TGTGCCTGGAGTCAGGGTTACGAGCAGTACTTC. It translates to CAWSQGYEQYF. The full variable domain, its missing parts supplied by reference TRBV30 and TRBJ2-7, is SQTIHQWPATLVQPVGSPLSLECTVEGTSNPNLYWYRQAAGRGLQLLFYSVGIGQISSEVPQNLSASRPQDRQFILSSKKLLLSDSGFYLCAWSQGYEQYFGPGTRLTVT.